The 28 T cell receptor beta chains below come from one sample, sequenced in a study of CD8+ T cells in alopecia areata. RNA extraction was followed by reverse transcription into cDNA, which acted as the sequencing template. Assay: immunoSEQ multiplex PCR; the TCRdb copy retains only in-frame clones and omits some. The profile shows roughly 200,000 clones, around half of them singletons. Sample treatment: oral pan-JAK inhibitor, 5-10 mg twice daily. The sample was CD8+ T cells sorted from blood, taken at week 24, from a patient treated with tofacitinib. The receptor source for this set is a human donor with alopecia areata.

The V gene is TRBV15, the J gene TRBJ2-7, with a tentative D call TRBD1 (6 bases). V shed 3 bases and J shed 6 bases, with 18 bases lying between them. The CDR3 loop spans 15 amino acids. Germline-derived CDR1 and CDR2 are LNHNV and YYDKDF (reference sequence). CDR3 in DNA: TGTGCCACCAGCAGTGACAGGACCCCCCTCGGCGAGCAGTACTTC. Its translation: CATSSDRTPLGEQYF.

V is TRBV5-1 and J is TRBJ2-7, with TRBD2 as a possible D gene (7 bases). This CDR3 is 15 amino acids long. Trimming took off 5 bases at V and 5 bases at J, with 20 bases between the two ends. Looked up from germline, CDR1 is SGHRS and CDR2 is YFSETQ. The CDR3 DNA reads TGCGCCAGCAGTCCTCCACGGGGGGCAATACACGAGCAGTACTTC. Translating it yields CASSPPRGAIHEQYF.

This chain links TRBV2 with TRBJ2-7; D call uncertain. The germline CDR1 and CDR2 sequences are SNHLY and FYNNEI. The CDR3 extends over 12 amino acids. V was pared by 6 bases and J by 3 bases, with 9 bases between. The CDR3 region is CASRPTSYEQYF. As DNA, the CDR3 is TGTGCCAGCAGGCCGACAAGCTACGAGCAGTACTTC.

This clone has only a few counts. The chain couples TRBV29-1 to TRBJ1-5; possibly TRBD1 for D (5 bases). Germline V CDR1 and CDR2: SQVTM, ANQGSEA. Trimming shortened V by 4 bases and J by 6 bases, and 10 bases separated the two germline ends. This CDR3 region has 12 residues. The CDR3 is CSVVGEGQPQHF. The CDR3 DNA sequence: TGCAGCGTTGTAGGGGAGGGTCAGCCCCAGCATTTT. Looking up the rest from reference TRBV29-1 and TRBJ1-5 gives the full variable domain: SAVISQKPSRDICQRGTSLTIQCQVDSQVTMMFWYRQQPGQSLTLIATANQGSEATYESGFVIDKFPISRPNLTFSTLTVSNMSPEDSSIYLCSVVGEGQPQHFGDGTRLSIL.

This sequence joins TRBV7-2 and TRBJ2-7, with D unresolved. This CDR3 is built from 14 residues. Germline CDR1 and CDR2: SGHTA and FQGNSA. Trimming left V 4 bases short and J 5 bases short, with 15 bases between. The CDR3 spells CASSYQTNSDEQYF. The CDR3, as DNA: TGTGCCAGCAGCTACCAGACAAACAGCGACGAGCAGTACTTC. Combining the CDR3 with reference TRBV7-2 and TRBJ2-7 gives the whole variable domain GAGVSQSPSNKVTEKGKDVELRCDPISGHTALYWYRQSLGQGLEFLIYFQGNSAPDKSGLPSDRFSAERTGGSVSTLTIQRTQQEDSAVYLCASSYQTNSDEQYFGPGTRLTVT.

The chain has TRBV27 and TRBJ2-3; D unclear. CDR1 and CDR2 from the germline V gene are MNHEY and SMNVEV (reference sequence). The CDR3 totals 15 residues. The V and J ends lost 7 bases and 0 bases respectively, with 14 bases between them. The CDR3, as DNA: TGTGCCAGCAATCCTGGACGGCCTAGCACAGATACGCAGTATTTT. Translated, it gives CASNPGRPSTDTQYF.

The DNA of the CDR3 is TGTGCCAGCAGTTTTGGCGGGGCCAACGTCCTGACTTTC. Encoded protein: CASSFGGANVLTF. V and J are TRBV6-5 and TRBJ2-6; D remains unclear. V was clipped by 4 bases and J by 4 bases, with 5 bases between them. Germline assignment: CDR1 MNHEY and CDR2 SVGAGI. The CDR3 spans 13 residues.

The rearrangement links TRBV5-4 to TRBJ1-1, with D unresolved. Germline V gene lookup returns CDR1 SGHNT and CDR2 YYREEE (reference sequence). The CDR3 contains 14 residues. V was cut by 4 bases and J by 0 bases, with 10 bases left in between. The chain's CDR3 is CASSPGRMNTEAFF. In DNA form, the CDR3 reads TGTGCCAGCAGCCCGGGCCGGATGAACACTGAAGCTTTCTTT.

The gene calls are TRBV6-1 and TRBJ2-1; D not certain. V shed 5 bases and J shed 7 bases, with 9 bases lying between them. CDR1 and CDR2 (germline): MNHNS, SASEGT. This CDR3 has 12 amino acids. The CDR3 DNA is TGTGCCAGCAGTCTCCTCAAAAATGAGCAGTTCTTC. This gives the protein CASSLLKNEQFF.

For the CDR3, the DNA is TGTGCCAGCAGCCTAGGGGTAGGATACACTGAAGCTTTCTTT. As protein: CASSLGVGYTEAFF. This chain joins TRBV6-5 and TRBJ1-1, with a weak D call TRBD1 (5 bases). Germline CDR1 and CDR2: MNHEY and SVGAGI. The V and J ends lost 6 bases and 3 bases respectively, with 14 bases between them. The CDR3 has 14 residues.

The chain links TRBV9 to TRBJ2-2; D might be TRBD2 (6 bases). The CDR3 extends over 14 amino acids. Per germline, CDR1 SGDLS and CDR2 YYNGEE. V gave up 0 bases and J gave up 6 bases, with 9 bases separating them. CDR3 coding DNA: TGTGCCAGCAGCGTAGGGGGAGGTTCCGGGGAGCTGTTTTTT. This gives the protein CASSVGGGSGELFF.

The genes are TRBV9 and TRBJ1-5, with 8 nucleotides matching TRBD1. Germline values: CDR1 SGDLS, CDR2 YYNGEE. Trimming cost V 3 bases and J 4 bases; bases outside gene matches: 6. The CDR3 totals 15 residues. The CDR3 sequence is CASSASGGVNQPQHF. The CDR3 nucleotides read TGTGCCAGCAGCGCGTCAGGGGGCGTGAATCAGCCCCAGCATTTT.

V is TRBV4-3 and J is TRBJ1-2; 7 bases agree with TRBD1. CDR3 length: 16 amino acids. V was clipped by 0 bases and J by 7 bases; unmatched bases: 11. Germline CDR1 reads LGHNA; CDR2 reads YSLEER. The CDR3 reads CASSQERDSLRRGYTF. The CDR3 DNA reads as TGCGCCAGCAGCCAAGAACGGGACAGCTTACGCCGTGGCTACACCTTC.

This rearrangement joins TRBV4-3 to TRBJ1-5; D call uncertain. This CDR3 region has 12 residues. CDR1 and CDR2 from the germline V gene are LGHNA and YSLEER. The germline V and J ends were trimmed by 0 bases and 7 bases, with 4 bases remaining between them. CDR3 in amino acids: CASSQDSQPQHF. For the CDR3, the DNA is TGCGCCAGCAGCCAAGATTCCCAGCCCCAGCATTTT.

The CDR3 reads CASSPRTELSFSPLHF. The CDR3 DNA follows: TGTGCCAGCAGCCCAAGGACTGAGCTATCTTTTTCACCCCTCCACTTT. This chain uses TRBV11-3 with TRBJ1-6, with D hard to call. The length of the CDR3 is 16 residues. CDR1 and CDR2 (germline): SGHNT, YENEEA. V was clipped by 5 bases and J by 9 bases, with 20 bases between them. The full variable domain, with the rest looked up from reference TRBV11-3 and TRBJ1-6, is EAGVVQSPRYKIIEKKQPVAFWCNPISGHNTLYWYLQNLGQGPELLIRYENEEAVDDSQLPKDRFSAERLKGVDSTLKIQPAELGDSAVYLCASSPRTELSFSPLHFGNGTRLTVT.

CDR3 region: CAWGGPGQDNYGYTF. DNA for the CDR3: TGTGCCTGGGGGGGGCCAGGGCAGGATAACTATGGCTACACCTTC. The rearrangement links TRBV30 to TRBJ1-2; the D gene is possibly TRBD1 (6 bases). Trimming stripped 5 bases from V and 1 base from J, with 17 bases between. Per the germline V gene, CDR1 is GTSNPN and CDR2 is SVGIG (reference sequence). The CDR3 has 15 residues.

This clone was observed a few times. The V gene is TRBV30, the J gene TRBJ2-3; D call uncertain. The CDR3 is made up of 13 amino acids. Germline V gene lookup returns CDR1 GTSNPN and CDR2 SVGIG (reference sequence). Trimming took 0 bases from V and 3 from J, leaving 7 bases between them. Here the CDR3 DNA reads TGTGCCTGGAGTGTTGATTTGACAGATACGCAGTATTTT. Translation: CAWSVDLTDTQYF.

The rearrangement uses TRBV29-1 and TRBJ2-5; 11 nucleotides line up with TRBD2. This CDR3 has 15 amino acids. Germline V gene data show CDR1 as SQVTM and CDR2 as ANQGSEA. With 3 bases clipped from V and 5 bases from J, the junction kept 8 bases outside the gene matches. The DNA for the CDR3 is TGCAGCGTTGAGACTAGCGGGGACTCCCGGGAGACCCAGTACTTC. Translated, it gives CSVETSGDSRETQYF.

This chain uses TRBV20-1 with TRBJ2-7; D possibly corresponds to TRBD2 (5 bases). There are 10 residues in the CDR3. Germline assignment: CDR1 DFQATT and CDR2 SNEGSKA (reference sequence). Trimming took 1 base from V and 7 from J, leaving 5 bases between them. For the CDR3, the DNA is TGCAGTGCTAGAGGAGGGGAGCAGTACTTC. This translates into CSARGGEQYF.

A few counts support this clone. The rearrangement joins TRBV4-3 to TRBJ2-7; perhaps D is TRBD1 or TRBD2 (6 bases each). V was clipped by 0 bases and J by 6 bases, with 12 bases between them. Germline V lookup: CDR1 LGHNA, CDR2 YSLEER. The CDR3 runs 14 residues. DNA of the CDR3: TGCGCCAGCAGCCAAGATGCCGGGGGCGGCGAGCAGTACTTC. Translation gives CASSQDAGGGEQYF.

The chain combines TRBV9 with TRBJ2-1; D uncertain. V dropped 2 bases and J dropped 2 bases, with 2 bases sitting between them. CDR1 SGDLS and CDR2 YYNGEE come from the germline V gene. The CDR3 is 12 amino acids. CDR3 region: CASSVAYNEQFF. In DNA form, the CDR3 reads TGTGCCAGCAGCGTGGCCTACAATGAGCAGTTCTTC.

The chain joins TRBV4-3 to TRBJ2-6; 8 bases are a match to TRBD1. The CDR3 runs to 19 residues. V lost 0 bases to trimming and J lost 2 bases; unmatched junction nucleotides: 9. Germline lookup yields CDR1 LGHNA and CDR2 YSLEER. The DNA for the CDR3 is TGCGCCAGCAGCCAAGAGGTTCTGCAGGGGGCGCCTGGGGCCAACGTCCTGACTTTC. It translates to CASSQEVLQGAPGANVLTF.

The chain has TRBV6-4 and TRBJ1-5; D remains ambiguous. Germline CDR1 and CDR2: MRHNA and SNTAGT. The CDR3 covers 13 residues. V was pared by 2 bases and J by 4 bases, with 6 bases between. Here the CDR3 DNA reads TGTGCCAGCAGTGACGGGGATAATCAGCCCCAGCATTTT. This encodes CASSDGDNQPQHF.

In its sample, this clone was seen once. The gene calls are TRBV4-1 and TRBJ1-1; TRBD1 aligns across 8 bases. Germline-derived CDR1 and CDR2 are MGHRA and YSYEKL. The CDR3 contains 17 residues. The V gene end was trimmed by 3 bases and the J gene end by 0 bases; junction bases not matched to a gene: 9. The CDR3 loop is CASSHIGQGGMNTEAFF. The CDR3 DNA follows: TGCGCCAGCAGCCACATAGGACAGGGTGGGATGAACACTGAAGCTTTCTTT.

This clone turned up a few times. This sequence joins TRBV11-2 and TRBJ2-2, with TRBD2 as a possible D gene (5 bases). The V end lost 5 bases, the J end lost 7 bases, and 11 bases lay between the germline ends. The CDR3 spans 13 residues. CDR1 and CDR2 from the germline V gene are SGHAT and FQNNGV. CDR3 nucleotide sequence: TGTGCCAGCAGCCTGGGCCGGGGCGGGGAGCTGTTTTTT. Translation: CASSLGRGGELFF.

The J gene is TRBJ2-1, the V gene TRBV10-2, with 12 bases fitting TRBD2. Germline loops: CDR1 WSHSY, CDR2 SAAADI. This CDR3 comprises 14 residues. Trimming at V came to 8 bases and at J to 6 bases, leaving 5 bases not matched to a gene. DNA of the CDR3: TGCGCCAGCGCTGGACTAGCGGGGTTCAATGAGCAGTTCTTC. This sequence encodes CASAGLAGFNEQFF.

CDR3 residues: CAANRERNTEAFF. Written as DNA, the CDR3 is TGTGCCGCGAACAGGGAAAGGAACACTGAAGCTTTCTTT. The chain is built from TRBV30 and TRBJ1-1, with D possibly TRBD1 on 6 matching bases. Germline CDR1 and CDR2: GTSNPN and SVGIG (reference sequence). V was shortened by 8 bases and J by 1 base, with 14 bases between the two germline ends. The CDR3 runs 13 residues.

The rearrangement joins TRBV30 to TRBJ1-2; 7 positions match TRBD1. Germline values: CDR1 GTSNPN, CDR2 SVGIG (reference sequence). Trimming took 3 bases from V and 10 from J; bases not matched to a gene: 8. The CDR3 sequence is 12 residues long. The CDR3 DNA reads as TGTGCCTGGAGCCCAGACAGGGACATCTACACCTTC. Translating gives CAWSPDRDIYTF.